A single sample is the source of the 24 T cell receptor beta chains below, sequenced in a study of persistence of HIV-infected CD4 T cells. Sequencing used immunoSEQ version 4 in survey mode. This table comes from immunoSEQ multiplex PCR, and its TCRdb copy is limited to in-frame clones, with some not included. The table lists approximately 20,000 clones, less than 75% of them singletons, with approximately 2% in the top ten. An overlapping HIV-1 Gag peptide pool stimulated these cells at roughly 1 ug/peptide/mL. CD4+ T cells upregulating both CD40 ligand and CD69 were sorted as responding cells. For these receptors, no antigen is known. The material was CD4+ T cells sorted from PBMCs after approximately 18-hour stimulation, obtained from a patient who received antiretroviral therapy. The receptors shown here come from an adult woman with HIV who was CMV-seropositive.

The CDR3 DNA sequence: TGTGCCAGCGGCAGGGAATTCCCTGGAAACACCATATATTTT. It encodes CASGREFPGNTIYF. The genes are TRBV2 and TRBJ1-3, with D possibly being TRBD1 (5 bases). Trimming took off 8 bases at V and 2 bases at J, with 13 bases between the two ends. Germline-derived CDR1 and CDR2 are SNHLY and FYNNEI. This CDR3 is built from 14 residues.

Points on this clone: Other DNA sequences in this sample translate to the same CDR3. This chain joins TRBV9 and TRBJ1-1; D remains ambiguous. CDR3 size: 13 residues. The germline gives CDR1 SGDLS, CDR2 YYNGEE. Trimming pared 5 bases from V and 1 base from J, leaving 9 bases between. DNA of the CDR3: TGTGCCAGCAGTGTAACCGGGAACACTGAAGCTTTCTTT. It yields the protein CASSVTGNTEAFF.

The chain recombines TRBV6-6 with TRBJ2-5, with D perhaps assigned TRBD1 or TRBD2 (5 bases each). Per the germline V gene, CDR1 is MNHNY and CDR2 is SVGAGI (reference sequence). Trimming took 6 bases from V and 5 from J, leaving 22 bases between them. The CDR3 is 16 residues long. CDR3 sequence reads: CASRRSYLGPGETQYF. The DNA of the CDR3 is TGTGCCAGCAGGCGATCATACCTGGGACCCGGGGAGACCCAGTACTTC.

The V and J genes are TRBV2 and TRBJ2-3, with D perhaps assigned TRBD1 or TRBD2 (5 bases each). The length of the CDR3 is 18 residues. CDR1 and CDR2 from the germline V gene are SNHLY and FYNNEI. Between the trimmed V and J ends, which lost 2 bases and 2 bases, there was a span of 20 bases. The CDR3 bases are TGTGCCAGCAGTGAACCTCTTAGAGGGGTGGTTTTCACAGATACGCAGTATTTT. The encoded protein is CASSEPLRGVVFTDTQYF.

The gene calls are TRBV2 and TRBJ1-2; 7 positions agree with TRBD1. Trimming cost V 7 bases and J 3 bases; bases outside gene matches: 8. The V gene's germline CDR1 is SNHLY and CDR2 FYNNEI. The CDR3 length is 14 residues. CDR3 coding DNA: TGTGCCAGCAACATTCAGGGGGTCGACTATGGCTACACCTTC. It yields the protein CASNIQGVDYGYTF.

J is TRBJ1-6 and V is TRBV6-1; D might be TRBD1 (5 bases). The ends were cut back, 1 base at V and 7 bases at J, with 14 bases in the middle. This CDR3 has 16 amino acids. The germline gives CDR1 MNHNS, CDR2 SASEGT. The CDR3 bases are TGTGCCAGCAGTGAAGGGCCGGGGACGGAGAATTCACCCCTCCACTTT. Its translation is CASSEGPGTENSPLHF.

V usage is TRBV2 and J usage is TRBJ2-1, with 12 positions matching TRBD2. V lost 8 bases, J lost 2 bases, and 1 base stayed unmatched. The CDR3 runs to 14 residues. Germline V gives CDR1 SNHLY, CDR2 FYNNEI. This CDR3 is CASRLAGAYNEQFF. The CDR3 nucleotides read TGTGCCAGCCGACTAGCGGGGGCCTACAATGAGCAGTTCTTC.

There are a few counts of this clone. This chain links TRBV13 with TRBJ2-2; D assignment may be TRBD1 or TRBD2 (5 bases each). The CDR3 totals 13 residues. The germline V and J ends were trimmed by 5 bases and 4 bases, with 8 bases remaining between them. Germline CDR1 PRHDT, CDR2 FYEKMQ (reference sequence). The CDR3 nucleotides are TGTGCCAGCAGCCCTGGGGGCACCGGGGAGCTGTTTTTT. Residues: CASSPGGTGELFF.

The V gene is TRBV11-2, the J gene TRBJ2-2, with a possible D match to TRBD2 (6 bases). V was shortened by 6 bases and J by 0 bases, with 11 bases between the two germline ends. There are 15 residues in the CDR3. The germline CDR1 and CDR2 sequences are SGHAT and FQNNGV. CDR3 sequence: CASRGRWPNTGELFF. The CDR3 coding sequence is TGTGCCAGCAGGGGGAGGTGGCCGAACACCGGGGAGCTGTTTTTT.

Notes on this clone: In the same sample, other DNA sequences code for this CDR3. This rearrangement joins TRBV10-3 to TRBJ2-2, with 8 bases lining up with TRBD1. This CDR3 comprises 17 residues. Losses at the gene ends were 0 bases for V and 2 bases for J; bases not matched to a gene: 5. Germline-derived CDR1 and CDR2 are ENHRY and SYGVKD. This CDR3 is CAISESIGQGNTGELFF. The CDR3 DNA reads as TGTGCCATCAGTGAGTCGATAGGACAGGGAAACACCGGGGAGCTGTTTTTT.

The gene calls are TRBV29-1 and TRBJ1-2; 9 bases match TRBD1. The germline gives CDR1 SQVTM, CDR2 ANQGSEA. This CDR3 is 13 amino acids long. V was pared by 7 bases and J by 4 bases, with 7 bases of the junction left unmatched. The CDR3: CSAEQGAGYGYTF. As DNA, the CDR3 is TGCAGCGCAGAACAGGGGGCAGGCTATGGCTACACCTTC.

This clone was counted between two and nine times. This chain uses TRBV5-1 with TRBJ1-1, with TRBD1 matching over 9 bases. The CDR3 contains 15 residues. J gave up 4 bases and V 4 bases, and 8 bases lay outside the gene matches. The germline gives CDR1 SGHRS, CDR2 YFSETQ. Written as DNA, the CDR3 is TGCGCCAGCAGCGCGCACACAGGGGGCGGCACTGAAGCTTTCTTT. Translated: CASSAHTGGGTEAFF.

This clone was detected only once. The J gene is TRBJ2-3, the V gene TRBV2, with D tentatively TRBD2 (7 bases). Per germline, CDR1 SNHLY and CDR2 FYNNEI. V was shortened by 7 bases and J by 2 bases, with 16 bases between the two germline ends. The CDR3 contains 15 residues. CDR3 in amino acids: CASNWGGGATDTQYF. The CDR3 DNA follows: TGTGCCAGCAATTGGGGAGGGGGTGCCACAGATACGCAGTATTTT.

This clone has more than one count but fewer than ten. CDR3: CASSKTGTAKETQYF. Here the CDR3 DNA reads TGTGCCAGCAGCAAAACCGGGACAGCTAAAGAGACCCAGTACTTC. The chain is built from TRBV9 and TRBJ2-5; 7 nucleotides agree with TRBD1. The CDR3 covers 15 residues. The germline V gene encodes CDR1 SGDLS and CDR2 YYNGEE. V was pared by 4 bases and J by 3 bases, with 9 bases of the junction left unmatched.

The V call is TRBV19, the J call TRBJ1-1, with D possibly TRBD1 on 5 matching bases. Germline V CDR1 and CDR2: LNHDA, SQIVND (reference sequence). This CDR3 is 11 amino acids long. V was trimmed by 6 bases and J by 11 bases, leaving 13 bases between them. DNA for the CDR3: TGTGCCAGTAGCGGGGGAAACACGGCTTTCTTT. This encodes CASSGGNTAFF. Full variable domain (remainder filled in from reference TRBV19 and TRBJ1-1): DGGITQSPKYLFRKEGQNVTLSCEQNLNHDAMYWYRQDPGQGLRLIYYSQIVNDFQKGDIAEGYSVSREKKESFPLTVTSAQKNPTAFYLCASSGGNTAFFGQGTRLTVV.

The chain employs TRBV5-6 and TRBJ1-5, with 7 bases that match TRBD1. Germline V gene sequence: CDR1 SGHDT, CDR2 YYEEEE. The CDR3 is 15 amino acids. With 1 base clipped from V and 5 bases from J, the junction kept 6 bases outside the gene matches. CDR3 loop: CASSLFDRVHQPQHF. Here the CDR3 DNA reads TGTGCCAGCAGCTTGTTTGACAGGGTCCATCAGCCCCAGCATTTT.

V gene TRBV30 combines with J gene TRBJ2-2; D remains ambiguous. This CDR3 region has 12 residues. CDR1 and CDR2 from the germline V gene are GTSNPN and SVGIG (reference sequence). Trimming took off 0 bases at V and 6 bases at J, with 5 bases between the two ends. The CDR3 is CAWSVGPGELFF. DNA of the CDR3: TGTGCCTGGAGTGTGGGCCCCGGGGAGCTGTTTTTT.

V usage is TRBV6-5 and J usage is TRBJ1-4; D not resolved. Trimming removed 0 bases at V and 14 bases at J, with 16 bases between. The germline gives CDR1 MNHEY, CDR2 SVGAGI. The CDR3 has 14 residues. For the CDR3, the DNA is TGTGCCAGCAGTTACTCGCCGAGCAAGGTCTTGCTGTTTTTT. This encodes CASSYSPSKVLLFF.

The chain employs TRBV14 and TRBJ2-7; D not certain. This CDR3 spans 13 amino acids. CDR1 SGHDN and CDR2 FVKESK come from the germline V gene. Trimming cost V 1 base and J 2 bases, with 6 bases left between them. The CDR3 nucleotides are TGTGCCAGCAGCCAAGCAGTCGCCTACGAGCAGTACTTC. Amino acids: CASSQAVAYEQYF.

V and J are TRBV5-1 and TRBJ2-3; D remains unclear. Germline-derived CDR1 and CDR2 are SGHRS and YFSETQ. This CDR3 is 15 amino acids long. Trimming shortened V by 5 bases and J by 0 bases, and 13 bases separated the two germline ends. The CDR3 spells CASSIGSPSTDTQYF. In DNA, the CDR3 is TGCGCCAGCAGTATCGGTTCACCTAGCACAGATACGCAGTATTTT.

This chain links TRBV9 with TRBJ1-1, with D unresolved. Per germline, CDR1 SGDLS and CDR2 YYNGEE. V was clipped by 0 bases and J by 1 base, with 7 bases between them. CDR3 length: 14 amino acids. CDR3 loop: CASSVDGANTEAFF. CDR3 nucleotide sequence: TGTGCCAGCAGCGTAGACGGAGCGAACACTGAAGCTTTCTTT.

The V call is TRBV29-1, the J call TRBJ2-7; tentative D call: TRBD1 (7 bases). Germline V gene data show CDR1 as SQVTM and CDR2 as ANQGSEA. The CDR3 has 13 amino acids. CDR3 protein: CSHSVAGGSEQYF. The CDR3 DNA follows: TGCAGTCACTCCGTGGCAGGGGGGAGCGAGCAGTACTTC.

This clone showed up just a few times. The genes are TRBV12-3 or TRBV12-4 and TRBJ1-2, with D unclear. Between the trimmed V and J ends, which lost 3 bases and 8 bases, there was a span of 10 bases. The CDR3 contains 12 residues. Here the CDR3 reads CASSFSGEGYTF. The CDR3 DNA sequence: TGTGCCAGCAGTTTTTCCGGGGAGGGCTACACCTTC.

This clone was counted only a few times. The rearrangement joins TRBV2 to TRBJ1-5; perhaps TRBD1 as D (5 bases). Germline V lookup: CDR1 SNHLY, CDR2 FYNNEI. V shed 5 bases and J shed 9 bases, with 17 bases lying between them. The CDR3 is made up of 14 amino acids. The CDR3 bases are TGTGCCAGCAGTCGGGACCCTCTGGAGCGGCCCCAGCATTTT. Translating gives CASSRDPLERPQHF.